The rows below give T cell receptor beta chains drawn from one sample of a study of cytomegalovirus exposure and HLA in healthy donors. This table comes from immunoSEQ multiplex PCR, and its TCRdb copy is limited to in-frame clones, with some not included. The sample records about 110,000 clones, around four fifths being singletons. Sample: PBMCs. These receptors were obtained from a woman aged 50 to 65 in good health and CMV-seropositive. CDR3s include the opening cysteine and the closing phenylalanine or tryptophan. The D gene is left open where the match is weak. Clone sizes are given selectively: once, few, many, or a class where the clone is expanded.

clone_size	v_call	j_call	d_call	cdr3_aa	cdr3_nt
once	TRBV9	TRBJ1-3	NA	CASSVDGQRDTIYF	TGTGCCAGCAGCGTAGATGGGCAGAGGGACACCATATATTTT
NA	TRBV7-2	TRBJ2-4	NA	CASSLGASKNSQYF	TGTGCCAGCAGCTTAGGGGCGTCCAAAAACAGTCAGTACTTC
NA	TRBV5-1	TRBJ2-5	TRBD2	CASSLVPSGRLPESSETQYF	TGCGCCAGCAGCTTGGTACCTAGCGGACGCCTACCGGAGAGTTCGGAGACCCAGTACTTC
NA	TRBV10-3	TRBJ2-5	NA	CAISESEGSRETQYF	TGTGCCATCAGTGAGTCGGAAGGATCTAGGGAGACCCAGTACTTC
NA	TRBV5-1	TRBJ2-6	TRBD1	CASSSNRGGANGLTF	TGCGCCAGCAGCTCAAACAGGGGTGGGGCCAACGGCCTGACTTTC
few	TRBV7-9	TRBJ2-3	TRBD2	CASSLVAGGGTDTQYF	TGTGCCAGCAGCTTAGTGGCGGGAGGAGGCACAGATACGCAGTATTTT
NA	TRBV7-7	TRBJ2-7	TRBD2	CASSLASGGASEQYF	TGTGCTAGCAGCTTAGCTAGCGGGGGGGCGAGCGAGCAGTACTTC
once	TRBV7-3	TRBJ1-2	NA	CASSTGGGYGYTF	TGTGCCAGCAGCACTGGCGGGGGGTATGGCTACACCTTC
NA	TRBV23-1	TRBJ1-2	TRBD1	CASSHRRGRDGYTF	TGCGCCAGCAGTCATAGAAGGGGGCGAGATGGCTACACCTTC
few	TRBV7-9	TRBJ2-1	NA	CASVRVGNEQFF	TGTGCCAGTGTCAGGGTTGGCAATGAGCAGTTCTTC
NA	TRBV29-1	TRBJ2-1	NA	CSTYMTIYNEQFF	TGCAGCACCTATATGACAATCTACAATGAGCAGTTCTTC
NA	TRBV2	TRBJ2-3	NA	CASSDGLNSGYF	TGTGCCAGCAGTGATGGGCTAAACTCCGGGTATTTT
once	TRBV18	TRBJ2-7	TRBD1	CASSQTGQIYEQYF	TGTGCCAGCTCACAAACGGGACAGATTTACGAGCAGTACTTC
NA	TRBV10-3	TRBJ1-2	TRBD1	CAISDVTGGIGYGYTF	TGTGCCATCAGTGATGTGACAGGGGGCATAGGCTATGGCTACACCTTC
NA	TRBV2	TRBJ1-5	NA	CASSLQVNQPQHF	TGTGCCAGCAGTCTACAGGTAAATCAGCCCCAGCATTTT
few	TRBV5-4	TRBJ2-5	TRBD2	CASSLGGAGGQETQYF	TGTGCCAGCAGCTTGGGGGGAGCGGGGGGGCAAGAGACCCAGTACTTC
NA	TRBV5-1	TRBJ2-2	NA	CASSGFRPGTNTGELFF	TGCGCCAGCAGCGGTTTCCGGCCAGGGACGAACACCGGGGAGCTGTTTTTT
NA	TRBV4-1	TRBJ2-5	NA	CASSQDLRGQYF	TGCGCCAGCAGCCAAGATCTAAGGGGTCAGTACTTC
NA	TRBV5-6	TRBJ2-3	TRBD2	CASSPWTSGRPGQNTQYF	TGTGCCAGCAGCCCATGGACTAGCGGGAGGCCGGGTCAAAATACGCAGTATTTT
once	TRBV7-9	TRBJ2-1	NA	CASSPKTPGHLYNEQFF	TGTGCCAGCAGTCCGAAAACCCCGGGACATCTGTACAATGAGCAGTTCTTC
NA	TRBV13	TRBJ2-3	NA	CASSPPGGGLSHTQYF	TGTGCCAGCAGCCCCCCTGGGGGGGGCCTCTCGCATACGCAGTATTTT
few	TRBV29-1	TRBJ2-1	TRBD1	CSGKTGGNNEQFF	TGCAGCGGTAAGACAGGGGGCAACAATGAGCAGTTCTTC
NA	TRBV27	TRBJ2-1	NA	CASRPREGDAYNEQFF	TGTGCCAGCCGGCCGAGAGAGGGGGACGCCTACAATGAGCAGTTCTTC
NA	TRBV7-2	TRBJ2-1	TRBD2	CASSLGVGLEHEQFF	TGTGCCAGCAGCTTAGGGGTGGGACTAGAACATGAGCAGTTCTTC
NA	TRBV27	TRBJ2-1	TRBD1	CASSTRDRAYNEQFF	TGTGCCAGCAGTACCCGGGACAGGGCCTACAATGAGCAGTTCTTC
NA	TRBV4-1	TRBJ1-5	TRBD1	CASSQVQGAQPQHF	TGCGCCAGCAGCCAAGTTCAGGGGGCCCAGCCCCAGCATTTT
NA	TRBV7-9	TRBJ1-2	NA	CASSLGAGVMIGYTF	TGTGCCAGCAGCTTAGGGGCAGGGGTAATGATTGGCTACACCTTC
NA	TRBV5-1	TRBJ1-1	NA	CASSRSLALNTEAFF	TGCGCCAGCAGCCGGAGCCTAGCGCTGAACACTGAAGCTTTCTTT
NA	TRBV7-2	TRBJ1-1	NA	CASSLWGHMNTEAFF	TGTGCCAGCAGCTTATGGGGACACATGAACACTGAAGCTTTCTTT
few	TRBV19	TRBJ1-5	TRBD1	CASSRDSVYQPQHF	TGTGCCAGTAGCCGGGACAGCGTTTATCAGCCCCAGCATTTT
NA	TRBV21-1	TRBJ2-7	NA	CASSPRRAGGSYEQYF	TGTGCCAGCAGCCCCCGGAGGGCAGGGGGATCCTACGAGCAGTACTTC
NA	TRBV5-6	TRBJ2-2	NA	CATGADTGELFF	TGTGCAACGGGAGCAGACACCGGGGAGCTGTTTTTT
NA	TRBV19	TRBJ1-2	TRBD1	CASRGFRTGGPNYGYTF	TGTGCCAGTAGGGGCTTTAGGACAGGGGGACCTAACTATGGCTACACCTTC
NA	TRBV7-9	TRBJ2-7	TRBD2	CASSSRLAGAHYEQYF	TGTGCCAGCAGCTCACGACTAGCGGGGGCCCACTACGAGCAGTACTTC
NA	TRBV19	TRBJ2-2	TRBD2	CASSSWRGGNTGELFF	TGTGCCAGTAGTTCCTGGCGGGGGGGGAACACCGGGGAGCTGTTTTTT
NA	TRBV21-1	TRBJ2-7	NA	CASSAYRGPEVEQYF	TGTGCCAGCAGCGCGTACAGGGGTCCAGAGGTGGAGCAGTACTTC